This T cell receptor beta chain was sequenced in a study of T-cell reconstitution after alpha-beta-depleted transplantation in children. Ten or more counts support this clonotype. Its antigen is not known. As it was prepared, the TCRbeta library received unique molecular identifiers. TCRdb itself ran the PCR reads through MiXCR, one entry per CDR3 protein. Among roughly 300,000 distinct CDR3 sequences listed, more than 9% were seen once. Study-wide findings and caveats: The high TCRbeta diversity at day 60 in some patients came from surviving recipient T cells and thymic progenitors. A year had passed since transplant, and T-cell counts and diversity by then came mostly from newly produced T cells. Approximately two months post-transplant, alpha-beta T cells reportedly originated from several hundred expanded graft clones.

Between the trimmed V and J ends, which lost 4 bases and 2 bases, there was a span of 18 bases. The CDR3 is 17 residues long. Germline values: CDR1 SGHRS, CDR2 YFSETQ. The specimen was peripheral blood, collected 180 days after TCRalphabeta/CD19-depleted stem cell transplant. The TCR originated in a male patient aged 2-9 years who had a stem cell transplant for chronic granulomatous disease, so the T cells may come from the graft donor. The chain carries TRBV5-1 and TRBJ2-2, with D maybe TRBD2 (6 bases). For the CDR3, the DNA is TGCGCCAGCAGCCCATTGGCGGGGCCCGTTAACACCGGGGAGCTGTTTTTT. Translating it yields CASSPLAGPVNTGELFF.